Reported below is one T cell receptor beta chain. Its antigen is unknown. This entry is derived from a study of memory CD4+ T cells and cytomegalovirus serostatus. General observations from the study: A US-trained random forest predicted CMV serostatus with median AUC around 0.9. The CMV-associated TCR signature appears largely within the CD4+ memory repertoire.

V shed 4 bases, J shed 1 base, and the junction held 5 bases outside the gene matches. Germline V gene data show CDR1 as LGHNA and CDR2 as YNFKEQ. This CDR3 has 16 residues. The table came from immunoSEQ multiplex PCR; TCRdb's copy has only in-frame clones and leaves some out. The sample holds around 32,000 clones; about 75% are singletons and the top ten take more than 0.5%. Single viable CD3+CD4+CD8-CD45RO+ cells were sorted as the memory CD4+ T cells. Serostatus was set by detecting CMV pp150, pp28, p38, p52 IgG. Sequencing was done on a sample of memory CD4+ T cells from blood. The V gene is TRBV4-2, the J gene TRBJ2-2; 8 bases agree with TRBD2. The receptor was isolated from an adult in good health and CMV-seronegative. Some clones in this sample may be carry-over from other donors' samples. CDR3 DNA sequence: TGTGCCAGCAGCCGAAGCGGGGGAATGAACACCGGGGAGCTGTTTTTT. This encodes CASSRSGGMNTGELFF.